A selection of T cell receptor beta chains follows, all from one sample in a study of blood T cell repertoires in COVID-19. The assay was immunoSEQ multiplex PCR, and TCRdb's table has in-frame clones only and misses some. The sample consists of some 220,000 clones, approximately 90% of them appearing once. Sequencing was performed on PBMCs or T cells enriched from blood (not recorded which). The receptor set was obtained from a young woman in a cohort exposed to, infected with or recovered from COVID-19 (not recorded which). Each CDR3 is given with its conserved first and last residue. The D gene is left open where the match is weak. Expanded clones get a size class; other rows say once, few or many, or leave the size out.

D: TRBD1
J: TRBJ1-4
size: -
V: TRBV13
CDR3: CASSFDGQGTQKLFF
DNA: TGTGCCAGCAGCTTCGATGGACAGGGCACCCAAAAACTGTTTTTT

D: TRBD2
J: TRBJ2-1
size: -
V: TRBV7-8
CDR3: CASSLDIKREEYNEQFF
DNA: TGTGCCAGCAGCTTAGATATCAAGCGGGAGGAGTACAATGAGCAGTTCTTC

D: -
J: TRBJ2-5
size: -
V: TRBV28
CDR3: CASRTVLGGLQETQYF
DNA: TGTGCCAGCCGGACGGTTTTGGGGGGGCTCCAAGAGACCCAGTACTTC

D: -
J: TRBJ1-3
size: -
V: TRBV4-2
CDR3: CASSQALGGGNTIYF
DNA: TGTGCCAGCAGCCAAGCCTTGGGGGGGGGAAACACCATATATTTT

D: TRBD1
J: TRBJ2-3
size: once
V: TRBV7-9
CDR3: CASSRRTGITDTQYF
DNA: TGTGCCAGCAGCAGACGGACAGGGATCACAGATACGCAGTATTTT

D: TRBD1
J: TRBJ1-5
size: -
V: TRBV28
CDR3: CASSWGQASNQPQHF
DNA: TGTGCCAGCAGTTGGGGACAGGCTTCCAATCAGCCCCAGCATTTT

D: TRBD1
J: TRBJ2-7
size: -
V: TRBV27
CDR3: CASSLFPAQGLNSYEQYF
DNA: TGTGCCAGCAGTTTATTTCCGGCACAGGGGCTCAATTCCTACGAGCAGTACTTC

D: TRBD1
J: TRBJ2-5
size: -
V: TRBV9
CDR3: CASSIQGQGGETQYF
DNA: TGTGCCAGCAGCATCCAAGGACAGGGTGGCGAGACCCAGTACTTC

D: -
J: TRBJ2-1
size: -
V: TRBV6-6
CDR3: CASSPRGDYHNEQFF
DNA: TGTGCCAGCAGCCCAAGGGGGGACTACCACAATGAGCAGTTCTTC

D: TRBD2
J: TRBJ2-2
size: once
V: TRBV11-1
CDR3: CASSPGTSGGELFF
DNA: TGTGCCAGCAGCCCCGGGACTAGCGGCGGGGAGCTGTTTTTT

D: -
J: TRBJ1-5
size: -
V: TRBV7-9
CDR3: CASSIAGVNQPQHF
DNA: TGTGCCAGCAGCATCGCGGGGGTCAATCAGCCCCAGCATTTT

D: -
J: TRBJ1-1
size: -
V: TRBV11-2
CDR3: CASSLGGPEAFF
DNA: TGTGCCAGCAGCTTAGGGGGCCCCGAAGCTTTCTTT

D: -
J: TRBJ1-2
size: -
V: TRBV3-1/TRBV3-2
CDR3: CASSFFRGFRFFYTF
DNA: TGTGCCAGCAGCTTTTTTAGGGGGTTCCGATTTTTCTACACCTTC

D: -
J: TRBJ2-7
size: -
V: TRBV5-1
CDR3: CASSLGFPSSYEQYF
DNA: TGCGCCAGCAGCCTAGGTTTTCCAAGCTCCTACGAGCAGTACTTC

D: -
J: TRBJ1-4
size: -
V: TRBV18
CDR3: CASSPPGGNEKLFF
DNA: TGTGCCAGCTCACCACCGGGGGGTAATGAAAAACTGTTTTTT

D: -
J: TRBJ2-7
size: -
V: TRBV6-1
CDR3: CASSVWGPSVSSYEQYF
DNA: TGTGCCAGCAGTGTATGGGGCCCTAGCGTAAGCTCCTACGAGCAGTACTTC

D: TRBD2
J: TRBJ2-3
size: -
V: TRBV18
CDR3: CASSPRQAGASSGDTQYF
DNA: TGTGCCAGCTCACCACGACAAGCGGGAGCTTCCTCCGGAGATACGCAGTATTTT

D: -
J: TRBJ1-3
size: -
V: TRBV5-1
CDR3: CASSLEQASGNTIYF
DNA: TGCGCCAGCAGCTTGGAACAGGCCTCTGGAAACACCATATATTTT

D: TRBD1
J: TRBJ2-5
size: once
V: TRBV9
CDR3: CASSLRQGLEGETQYF
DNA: TGTGCCAGCAGCCTTCGACAGGGTCTCGAGGGGGAGACCCAGTACTTC

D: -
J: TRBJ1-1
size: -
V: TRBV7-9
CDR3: CASSPIRGGNTEAFF
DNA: TGTGCCAGCAGCCCAATCCGGGGAGGGAACACTGAAGCTTTCTTT

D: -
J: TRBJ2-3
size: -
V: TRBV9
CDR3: CASTLGASRTDTQYF
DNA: TGTGCCAGCACCCTAGGGGCGTCCCGCACAGATACGCAGTATTTT

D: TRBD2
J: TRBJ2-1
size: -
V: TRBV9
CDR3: CASSVASGTHNEQFF
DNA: TGTGCCAGCAGCGTAGCTAGCGGGACCCACAATGAGCAGTTCTTC

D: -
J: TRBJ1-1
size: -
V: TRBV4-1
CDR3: CASSQVPRVHRSTEAFF
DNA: TGCGCCAGCAGCCAAGTTCCCCGGGTACACCGGAGCACTGAAGCTTTCTTT

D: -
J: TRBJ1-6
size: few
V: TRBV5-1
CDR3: CASSLVEGRFNSPLHF
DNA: TGCGCCAGCAGCTTGGTAGAGGGAAGATTTAATTCACCCCTCCACTTT

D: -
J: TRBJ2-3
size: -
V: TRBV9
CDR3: CASSVTYTDTQYF
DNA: TGTGCCAGCAGCGTAACTTACACAGATACGCAGTATTTT

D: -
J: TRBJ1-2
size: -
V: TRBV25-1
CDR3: CASSDPRVPNYGYTF
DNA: TGTGCCAGCAGTGACCCGAGGGTCCCTAACTATGGCTACACCTTC

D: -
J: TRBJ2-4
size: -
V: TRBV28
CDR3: CASSSYLLAKNIQYF
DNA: TGTGCCAGCAGTTCTTATCTATTAGCCAAAAACATTCAGTACTTC

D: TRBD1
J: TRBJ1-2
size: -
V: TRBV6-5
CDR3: CASAGGNGYTF
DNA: TGTGCCAGCGCAGGGGGAAACGGCTACACCTTC

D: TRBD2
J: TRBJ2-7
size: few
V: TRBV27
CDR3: CASSFELAGVYEQYF
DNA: TGTGCCAGCAGTTTTGAACTAGCGGGAGTGTACGAGCAGTACTTC

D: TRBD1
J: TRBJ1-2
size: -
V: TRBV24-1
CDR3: CATSPQGARGYTF
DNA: TGTGCCACCAGTCCACAGGGGGCGCGAGGCTACACCTTC

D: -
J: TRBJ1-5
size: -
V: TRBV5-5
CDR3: CASSLRQGNQPQHF
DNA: TGTGCCAGCAGCTTACGACAGGGCAATCAGCCCCAGCATTTT

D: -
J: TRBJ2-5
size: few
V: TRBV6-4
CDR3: CVRNRANKETQYF
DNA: TGTGTCAGAAACAGGGCAAACAAAGAGACCCAGTACTTC

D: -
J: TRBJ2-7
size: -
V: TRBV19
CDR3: CASSMSTNSGSEQYF
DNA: TGTGCCAGTAGTATGAGCACCAATTCGGGGAGCGAGCAGTACTTC

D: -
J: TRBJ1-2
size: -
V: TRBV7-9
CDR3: CASSLFQGIEFGYTF
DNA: TGTGCCAGCAGCTTATTTCAGGGAATCGAGTTTGGCTACACCTTC